The present T cell receptor beta chain was sequenced within a study of T cell repertoires in cytomegalovirus infection. The wider study: Indications came from public TCR beta signatures; they pointed to CMV infection and to a matching HLA type.

A single record per CDR3 protein comes from TCRdb applying MiXCR to the reads. The sample has about 490,000 distinct CDR3 sequences, about 15% seen once; the top ten hold under 30%. CDR1 and CDR2 from the germline V gene are SGHTA and FQGTGA. This CDR3 is built from 15 residues. As concerns this clonotype: One end of the junction fails to match germline, which may point to a read error.

The chain combines TRBV7-3 with TRBJ2-1, with 8 nucleotides matching TRBD2. The receptor comes from a human donor in good health (CMV status not recorded). Some clones in this sample may be carry-over from other donors' samples. The sample was CD8+ T cells from PBMCs. This chain's CDR3 is CASSLLAGGSNDQFF. As DNA, the CDR3 is TGTGCCAGCAGCTTACTTGCGGGAGGATCCAATGACCAGTTCTTC.